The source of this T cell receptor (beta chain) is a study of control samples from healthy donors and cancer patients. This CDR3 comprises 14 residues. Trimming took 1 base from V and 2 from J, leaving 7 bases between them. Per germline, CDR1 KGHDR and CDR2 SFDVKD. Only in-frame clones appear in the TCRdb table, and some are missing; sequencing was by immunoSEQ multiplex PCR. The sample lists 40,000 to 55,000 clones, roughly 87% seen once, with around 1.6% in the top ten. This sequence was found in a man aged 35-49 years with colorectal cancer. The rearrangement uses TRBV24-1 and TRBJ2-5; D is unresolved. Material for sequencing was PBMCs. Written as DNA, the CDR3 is TGTGCCACCAGTGATTTTGGGCATCAAGAGACCCAGTACTTC. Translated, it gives CATSDFGHQETQYF.